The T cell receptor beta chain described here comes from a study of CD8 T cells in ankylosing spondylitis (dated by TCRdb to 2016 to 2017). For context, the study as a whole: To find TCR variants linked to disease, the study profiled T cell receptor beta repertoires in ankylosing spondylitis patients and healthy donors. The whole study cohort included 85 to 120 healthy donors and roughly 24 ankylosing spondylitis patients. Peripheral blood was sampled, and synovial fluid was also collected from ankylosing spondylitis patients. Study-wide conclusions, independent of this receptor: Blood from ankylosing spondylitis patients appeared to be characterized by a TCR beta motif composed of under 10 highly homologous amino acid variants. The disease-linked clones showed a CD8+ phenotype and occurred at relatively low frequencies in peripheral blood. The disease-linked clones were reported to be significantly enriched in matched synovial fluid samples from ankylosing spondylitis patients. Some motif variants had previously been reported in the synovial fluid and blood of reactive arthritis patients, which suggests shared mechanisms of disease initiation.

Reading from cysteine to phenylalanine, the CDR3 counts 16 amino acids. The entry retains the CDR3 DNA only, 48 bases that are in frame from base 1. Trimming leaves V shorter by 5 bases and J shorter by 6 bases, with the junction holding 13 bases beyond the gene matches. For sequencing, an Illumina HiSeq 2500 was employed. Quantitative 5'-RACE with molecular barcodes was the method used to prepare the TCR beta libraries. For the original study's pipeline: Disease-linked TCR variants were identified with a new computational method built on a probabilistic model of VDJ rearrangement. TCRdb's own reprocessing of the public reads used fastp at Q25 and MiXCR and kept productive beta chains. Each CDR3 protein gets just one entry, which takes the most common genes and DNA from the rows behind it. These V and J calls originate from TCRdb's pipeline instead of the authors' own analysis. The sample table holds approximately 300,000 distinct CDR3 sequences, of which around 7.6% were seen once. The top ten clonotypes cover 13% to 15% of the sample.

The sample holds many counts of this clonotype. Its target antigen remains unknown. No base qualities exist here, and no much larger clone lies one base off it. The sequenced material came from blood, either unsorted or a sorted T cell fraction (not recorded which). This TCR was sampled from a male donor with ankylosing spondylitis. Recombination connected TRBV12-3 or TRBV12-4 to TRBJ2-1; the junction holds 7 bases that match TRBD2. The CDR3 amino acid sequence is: CASSAGSRGTTNEQFF. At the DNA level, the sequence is TGTGCCAGCAGTGCAGGGTCGCGCGGGACTACCAATGAGCAGTTCTTC.